The T cell receptor (beta chain) under discussion was sequenced for a study of blood T cell repertoires in COVID-19. Study information: Both acute and convalescent COVID-19 samples were obtained from the United States, Italy and Spain. Nucleic acid was either cDNA or gDNA, and it came from T cells, B-cell-depleted T cells, or PBMCs.

Only in-frame clones appear in the TCRdb table, and some are missing; sequencing was by immunoSEQ multiplex PCR. The sample comprises around 430,000 clones, about 87% of which are singletons, and roughly 9.4% rests with the top ten. Clinical history reported by participants formed the basis on which cohorts were assigned. V was pared by 8 bases and J by 0 bases, with 7 bases between. The germline gives CDR1 SNHLY, CDR2 FYNNEI. This CDR3 is 13 amino acids long. The sample holds one count of this clone. The clonotype was recovered from a woman aged 45-60 years who had recovered from COVID-19. This sequence joins TRBV2 and TRBJ1-4; unclear D gene. Sequencing was done on a sample of PBMCs or T cells enriched from blood (not recorded which). DNA of the CDR3: TGTGCCAGCCAGAAGACAACTAATGAAAAACTGTTTTTT. Protein: CASQKTTNEKLFF.